The sequence of this T cell receptor beta chain was determined in a study of identical twins. This CDR3 region has 13 residues. Losses at the gene ends were 1 base for V and 5 bases for J; bases not matched to a gene: 1. TCRdb called the 5' RACE reads again in MiXCR, with one record for every CDR3 protein. This sample has about 240,000 distinct CDR3 sequences, with roughly a tenth found just once. Sequencing used memory T cells sorted from blood. This TCR derives from a man aged 45-65 years in good health. The chain couples TRBV12-3 or TRBV12-4 to TRBJ1-2, with 7 bases aligning to TRBD1. Here the CDR3 DNA reads TGTGCCAGCAGTTTAGGGACAGGATATGGCTACACCTTC. Its protein is CASSLGTGYGYTF.